These 22 T cell receptor beta chains came from one sample sequenced in a study of spatial heterogeneity in lung cancer. MiXCR, applied by TCRdb to the 5' RACE reads, yields one record per CDR3 protein. The data contain tens of thousands of distinct CDR3 sequences, around 5.5% of them singletons. The time point denotes: sample taken at primary tumor resection. Sequencing of whole RNA from tumor, nontumor lung or frozen PBMC involved no sorting. The sample here was PBMCs, taken at surgery. The origin of the receptors is a female donor with early-stage non-small cell lung cancer.

This clonotype has at least ten counts. The J gene is TRBJ2-5, the V gene TRBV5-1, with 7 positions matching TRBD2. The V gene's germline CDR1 is SGHRS and CDR2 YFSETQ. The ends lost 2 bases at V and 5 bases at J; junction bases unmatched: 9. CDR3 length equals 15 residues. The CDR3 coding sequence is TGCGCCAGCAGCTTAATGAGCGGGGTTGCGGAGACCCAGTACTTC. It is translated as CASSLMSGVAETQYF.

Only a few counts were recorded for this clonotype. The V call is TRBV6-5, the J call TRBJ1-5; D is unclear. There are 14 residues in the CDR3. Trimming stripped 5 bases from V and 3 bases from J, with 11 bases between. Germline CDR1 and CDR2: MNHEY and SVGAGI. CDR3 sequence reads: CASSRGDSNQPQHF. DNA for the CDR3: TGTGCCAGCAGTCGTGGAGATTCCAATCAGCCCCAGCATTTT.

There are many counts of this clonotype. V gene TRBV20-1 combines with J gene TRBJ1-2; the match to TRBD1 covers 9 bases. Germline values: CDR1 DFQATT, CDR2 SNEGSKA (reference sequence). CDR3 size: 14 residues. Germline trimming cut 4 bases from V and 4 bases from J; bases unmatched to any gene: 7. CDR3 amino acids: CSATGQGQSYGYTF. In DNA, the CDR3 is TGCAGTGCTACCGGACAGGGGCAGAGCTATGGCTACACCTTC.

The J gene is TRBJ1-2, the V gene TRBV7-9; 7 nucleotides align to TRBD1. Germline values: CDR1 SEHNR, CDR2 FQNEAQ (reference sequence). V shed 1 base and J 8 bases; nucleotides not matched to a gene: 1. This CDR3 region has 12 residues. The CDR3: CASSLETGGYTF. In nucleotides, the CDR3 is TGTGCCAGCAGCTTAGAGACAGGGGGCTACACCTTC.

A few counts support this clonotype. J is TRBJ2-7 and V is TRBV7-8; D remains ambiguous. The CDR3 contains 14 residues. Per the germline V gene, CDR1 is SGHVS and CDR2 is FQNEAQ. Trimming removed 5 bases at V and 2 bases at J, with 13 bases between. The CDR3 region is CASSQRDPTYEQYF. The CDR3 region has the DNA TGTGCCAGCAGCCAACGCGACCCTACCTACGAGCAGTACTTC.

This clonotype was picked up many times. The CDR3 DNA follows: TGTGCCAGGGGGGTGACCGGGGCGCCCACCGGGGAGCTGTTTTTT. Encoded protein: CARGVTGAPTGELFF. The V call is TRBV2, the J call TRBJ2-2; D is tentatively TRBD1 or TRBD2 (5 bases each). Trimming cost V 9 bases and J 4 bases, with 18 bases left between them. Looked up from germline, CDR1 is SNHLY and CDR2 is FYNNEI. The CDR3 consists of 15 residues.

In its sample, this clonotype was seen many times. The genes are TRBV7-2 and TRBJ1-3; D uncertain. CDR1 SGHTA and CDR2 FQGNSA come from the germline V gene. The CDR3 totals 13 residues. V was pared by 1 base and J by 12 bases, with 13 bases between. CDR3 sequence: CASSLEKGTSIYF. CDR3 nucleotides: TGTGCCAGCAGCTTAGAAAAGGGAACCAGCATATATTTT.

The chain couples TRBV6-6 to TRBJ2-7; 11 nucleotides align to TRBD2. CDR1 and CDR2 (germline): MNHNY, SVGAGI (reference sequence). CDR3 size: 15 residues. V lost 5 bases, J lost 4 bases, and 7 bases stayed unmatched. CDR3 protein: CASSPLAGGPYEQYF. In nucleotides, the CDR3 is TGTGCCAGCAGTCCGTTAGCGGGGGGGCCGTACGAGCAGTACTTC.

This clonotype showed up many times. The genes are TRBV4-1 and TRBJ1-5; no firm D call. This CDR3 spans 17 amino acids. Germline assignment: CDR1 MGHRA and CDR2 YSYEKL. With 2 bases removed from V and 1 base from J, the gap between germline ends came to 15 bases. CDR3 in amino acids: CASSQTILRGSNQPQHF. In nucleotides, the CDR3 is TGCGCCAGCAGCCAAACTATACTTCGCGGGAGCAATCAGCCCCAGCATTTT.

Ten or more counts support this clonotype. The chain couples TRBV6-6 to TRBJ1-5; TRBD1 matches 7 bases. Trimming cost V 5 bases and J 7 bases; bases outside gene matches: 5. In germline, CDR1 is MNHNY, CDR2 SVGAGI (reference sequence). The CDR3 consists of 13 residues. CDR3 in DNA: TGTGCCAGCAGTATAGGACAGGACCAGCCCCAGCATTTT. Translation: CASSIGQDQPQHF.

The sample holds many counts of this clonotype. The chain has TRBV5-6 and TRBJ1-1; D might be TRBD1 (6 bases). The CDR3 extends over 13 amino acids. The germline V and J ends were trimmed by 2 bases and 7 bases, with 12 bases remaining between them. Germline CDR1 is SGHDT and CDR2 is YYEEEE. CDR3 DNA sequence: TGTGCCAGCAGCTTCGGACCCAGGGGTGAAGCTTTCTTT. It yields the protein CASSFGPRGEAFF.

This clonotype was seen repeatedly, ten times or more. V gene TRBV19 combines with J gene TRBJ2-7, with D uncertain. In germline, CDR1 is LNHDA, CDR2 SQIVND (reference sequence). The CDR3 is 13 residues long. Trimming removed 5 bases from V and 3 bases from J, with 11 bases in between. The CDR3 nucleotides read TGTGCCAGTAGTGCCCGACTCTTCTACGAGCAGTACTTC. This encodes CASSARLFYEQYF.

There are many counts of this clonotype. The chain is built from TRBV7-2 and TRBJ2-7, with 10 nucleotides matching TRBD1. The junction had 5 bases not matched to a gene; V was cut back by 10 bases and J by 2 bases. This CDR3 region has 13 residues. Germline CDR1 is SGHTA and CDR2 is FQGNSA. Here the CDR3 reads CATRTGGTYEQYF. In nucleotides, the CDR3 is TGTGCCACCCGGACAGGGGGTACCTACGAGCAGTACTTC.

At least ten counts were recorded for this clonotype. The chain couples TRBV25-1 to TRBJ2-7; D might be TRBD2 (5 bases). V lost 4 bases and J lost 10, with 17 bases in between. Germline values: CDR1 MGHDK, CDR2 SYGVNS. The CDR3 is 13 residues long. The CDR3 nucleotides read TGTGCCAGCAGTGGGAGAGGGAGTACGGATCAGTACTTC. It yields the protein CASSGRGSTDQYF.

This clonotype showed up many times. This sequence joins TRBV7-2 and TRBJ2-7, with 11 bases fitting TRBD1. V gave up 2 bases and J gave up 5 bases; unmatched junction bases: 2. Germline CDR1 SGHTA, CDR2 FQGNSA. There are 14 residues in the CDR3. The DNA for the CDR3 is TGTGCCAGCAGCTTAAGGACAGGGGGCCACGAGCAGTACTTC. Translated, it gives CASSLRTGGHEQYF.

This clonotype occurred many times. The V and J genes are TRBV10-3 and TRBJ2-3, with 7 bases lining up with TRBD2. Germline V gives CDR1 ENHRY, CDR2 SYGVKD. The V segment lost 4 bases and the J segment 0 bases; nucleotides outside the gene matches: 1. CDR3 size: 14 residues. The CDR3 protein is CAISGRGSTDTQYF. CDR3 bases: TGTGCCATCAGTGGGCGGGGGAGCACAGATACGCAGTATTTT.

This clonotype appeared many times. The CDR3 bases are TGTGCCAGCAGCCGGACAGAAATTAACACCGGGGAGCTGTTTTTT. This gives the protein CASSRTEINTGELFF. The chain uses TRBV4-2 and TRBJ2-2; tentative D call: TRBD1 (6 bases). The CDR3 is made up of 15 amino acids. Per germline, CDR1 LGHNA and CDR2 YNFKEQ. V was clipped by 4 bases and J by 2 bases, with 11 bases between them.

The chain recombines TRBV20-1 with TRBJ2-7, with 8 bases identical to TRBD1. The CDR3 spans 14 residues. The V gene's germline CDR1 is DFQATT and CDR2 SNEGSKA (reference sequence). V trimming: 0 bases; J trimming: 3 bases; junction bases outside the gene matches: 4. The CDR3 DNA is TGCAGTGCTAGAGAGGTTGGGACAGGCTACGAGCAGTACTTC. It codes for CSAREVGTGYEQYF.

Many counts were recorded for this clonotype. This rearrangement joins TRBV5-1 to TRBJ2-1; 7 bases fit TRBD2. The CDR3 has 15 residues. Trimming at V came to 0 bases and at J to 1 base, leaving 1 base not matched to a gene. Per germline, CDR1 SGHRS and CDR2 YFSETQ. CDR3 sequence reads: CASSLEAGSYNEQFF. CDR3 nucleotides: TGCGCCAGCAGCTTGGAAGCGGGGTCCTACAATGAGCAGTTCTTC.

This clonotype occurred many times. The J gene is TRBJ1-1, the V gene TRBV12-3 or TRBV12-4; D is possibly TRBD1 (5 bases). V was cut by 5 bases and J by 11 bases, with 15 bases left in between. The CDR3 spans 12 residues. CDR3 region: CASSRAIGEAFF. The CDR3 coding sequence is TGTGCCAGCAGTCGTGCTATAGGGGAGGCTTTCTTT.

The sample holds many counts of this clonotype. This chain joins TRBV20-1 and TRBJ1-2; D may be TRBD1 (5 bases). V lost 2 bases and J lost 0, with 7 bases in between. The germline gives CDR1 DFQATT, CDR2 SNEGSKA (reference sequence). The CDR3 loop spans 13 amino acids. This chain's CDR3 is CSARPRANYGYTF. In DNA, the CDR3 is TGCAGTGCTAGACCCAGGGCTAACTATGGCTACACCTTC.

The chain links TRBV12-3 or TRBV12-4 to TRBJ1-1; the D gene is possibly TRBD1 (5 bases). V dropped 1 base and J dropped 5 bases, with 11 bases sitting between them. The CDR3 is 14 residues long. In nucleotides, the CDR3 is TGTGCCAGCAGTTTAGTTGGGGGGAGGACTGAAGCTTTCTTT. This sequence encodes CASSLVGGRTEAFF.